This TCR beta chain was retrieved from a study of blood T cell repertoires in COVID-19. The method was immunoSEQ multiplex PCR; TCRdb's version includes in-frame clones alone and lacks a portion of them. Of about 140,000 clones in the sample, roughly 84% are singletons; the top ten hold 5.5%. V lost 3 bases, J lost 0 bases, and 9 bases lay in between. This CDR3 is 15 amino acids long. Germline V gene sequence: CDR1 SGHTA, CDR2 FQGNSA. Comment on this clone: The sample contains more than one DNA sequence encoding this CDR3.

Participants were aged 18 to 89 years, lived in some 23 US areas, and enrolled virtually. Sequences were obtained from PBMCs or T cells enriched from blood (not recorded which). The chain has TRBV7-2 and TRBJ2-1; possible D gene TRBD2, 6 bases. The sequence was collected from a man aged 35 to 55 with acute COVID-19. CDR3 sequence reads: CASSFRGSSYNEQFF. The CDR3 nucleotides read TGTGCCAGCAGCTTTCGGGGGAGCTCCTACAATGAGCAGTTCTTC.